This T cell receptor (beta chain) appears in the sequencing data of a study of T cells in Graves' hyperthyroidism and ophthalmopathy. Study-level findings and limits: Expanded thyroid clonotypes (above 0.001) were mostly also found in blood.

Using RNA transcripts as the source, TCR beta CDR3 regions were amplified. The HTBI primer set was used in a first-round RT-PCR of the TCR CDR3. Using its own MiXCR run on the multiplex PCR reads, TCRdb lists one record per CDR3 protein. The sample has hundreds of thousands of distinct CDR3 sequences, about 20% seen once. V lost 8 bases and J 0 bases, leaving 20 bases between the germline ends. The CDR3 sequence is 17 residues long. Germline V gene lookup returns CDR1 SNHLY and CDR2 FYNNEI. Only a few counts were recorded for this clonotype. The antigen is unknown. The rearrangement uses TRBV2 and TRBJ1-3; TRBD1 might be the D (5 bases). This receptor was identified in a man aged 40-49 years with Graves' ophthalmopathy. Material: blood. Here the CDR3 DNA reads TGTGCCAGCGTCCGGGACGGTGAACGTTCCTCTGGAAACACCATATATTTT. Translating it yields CASVRDGERSSGNTIYF. Variable domain in full (rest from reference TRBV2 and TRBJ1-3): EPEVTQTPSHQVTQMGQEVILRCVPISNHLYFYWYRQILGQKVEFLVSFYNNEISEKSEIFDDQFSVERPDGSNFTLKIRSTKLEDSAMYFCASVRDGERSSGNTIYFGEGSWLTVV.